This T cell receptor beta chain was obtained from a study of CD8 T cells in ankylosing spondylitis. Study-wide results and limits: CD8+ disease-linked clones were present at relatively low frequencies in blood. Matched synovial fluid from ankylosing spondylitis patients was reported to be enriched for disease-linked clones.

From germline, CDR1 is MNHNS and CDR2 SASEGT. This CDR3 spans 13 amino acids. V shed 6 bases, J shed 8 bases, and the junction held 7 bases outside the gene matches. A quantitative 5'-RACE method, one with molecular barcodes, was used to make TCR beta libraries. TCRdb called the 5' RACE reads again in MiXCR, with one record for every CDR3 protein. The sample contains 300,000 to 400,000 distinct CDR3 sequences, under 15% of which appear only once. A word on this clonotype: Its antigen is currently unknown.

The sequence was collected from a male donor with ankylosing spondylitis or in good health (not recorded which). The chain uses TRBV6-1 and TRBJ2-1; TRBD2 matches at 7 bases. Sequenced sample: blood, either unsorted or a sorted T cell fraction (not recorded which). The CDR3 region has the DNA TGTGCCAGCAGGCACCGGGAGGTAGATGAGCAGTTCTTC. Protein: CASRHREVDEQFF.